The clone carrying this T cell receptor beta chain has more than one count but fewer than ten. Its matching antigen is unknown. Combining a sample-barcoded 5' primer with a J-beta primer mix, a second PCR ran for roughly 6 to 12 cycles. TCRdb re-called the 5' RACE reads through MiXCR, storing one row per CDR3 protein. Of more than 650,000 distinct CDR3 sequences in the sample, about 24% were seen once. This entry comes from a study of blood T cells in healthy people across ages. The study, taken as a whole, reports: The fall in TCR beta diversity per million T cells was roughly linear with age.

Specimen: blood. This clonotype originated in a man in his 70s in good health.

CDR3 nucleotide sequence: TGCAGTGCTAGAGTAACAGGGAACTATGGCTACACCTTC. It specifies CSARVTGNYGYTF. This chain connects TRBV20-1 to TRBJ1-2; the D gene is possibly TRBD1 (6 bases). CDR1 and CDR2 from the germline V gene are DFQATT and SNEGSKA (reference sequence). The CDR3 is 13 amino acids. The V end was cut by 1 base, the J end by 2 bases, with 8 bases between.